The 8 T cell receptor beta chains given below trace back to one sample, sequenced in a study of OX40 agonist ivuxolimab in advanced cancers. Assay used: immunoSEQ multiplex PCR; TCRdb lists only in-frame clones, some missing. The data show about 80,000 clones, about 94% seen once. Sample: CD4+ or CD8+ T cells sorted from blood, taken in a trial of the OX40 agonist ivuxolimab. The receptor set was obtained from an adult with an advanced solid tumor such as melanoma, head and neck, liver or kidney cancer.

The count of this clone is one. The CDR3 reads CASSQALGTGRTGELFF. As DNA, the CDR3 is TGTGCCAGCAGCCAGGCTTTGGGGACAGGACGCACCGGGGAGCTGTTTTTT. The chain employs TRBV14 and TRBJ2-2; 8 nucleotides line up with TRBD1. This CDR3 region has 17 residues. The V gene's germline CDR1 is SGHDN and CDR2 FVKESK. V was pared by 3 bases and J by 4 bases, with 10 bases of the junction left unmatched.

This chain uses TRBV11-3 with TRBJ2-7; 14 bases are a match to TRBD2. V lost 5 bases, J lost 5 bases, and 14 bases stayed unmatched. Germline lookup yields CDR1 SGHNT and CDR2 YENEEA. The CDR3 has 18 amino acids. In DNA form, the CDR3 reads TGTGCCAGCAGCCCCGGGACAGCGGGACTAGCGGGAGTCGACGAGCAGTACTTC. The encoded protein is CASSPGTAGLAGVDEQYF.

Only one count was recorded for this clone. J is TRBJ1-1 and V is TRBV30; D gene uncertain. The CDR3 covers 11 residues. V lost 3 bases, J lost 8 bases, and 10 bases lay in between. Germline loops: CDR1 GTSNPN, CDR2 SVGIG (reference sequence). DNA of the CDR3: TGTGCCTGGAGGGTGACCGGAGAAGCTTTCTTT. It translates to CAWRVTGEAFF.

Only one count was recorded for this clone. The rearrangement uses TRBV9 and TRBJ1-4, with D possibly matching TRBD1 (5 bases). The CDR3 totals 14 residues. The germline V gene has CDR1 SGDLS and CDR2 YYNGEE. V lost 2 bases to trimming and J lost 8 bases, with 13 bases between them. CDR3 protein: CASSVGGSPEKLFF. DNA of the CDR3: TGTGCCAGCAGCGTGGGGGGTAGTCCCGAAAAACTGTTTTTT.

V is TRBV7-9 and J is TRBJ1-1; D gene ambiguous. Trimming shortened V by 5 bases and J by 11 bases, and 18 bases separated the two germline ends. This CDR3 has 13 residues. The germline gives CDR1 SEHNR, CDR2 FQNEAQ (reference sequence). CDR3 protein: CASSGTSDLSAFF. The CDR3 nucleotides are TGTGCCAGCAGCGGTACGTCAGACCTCTCTGCTTTCTTT.

The chain has TRBV4-3 and TRBJ2-7; no reliable D call. V was pared by 1 base and J by 2 bases, with 12 bases between. The CDR3 is 15 residues long. CDR1 LGHNA and CDR2 YSLEER come from the germline V gene. The CDR3 nucleotides read TGCGCCAGCAGCCAAGGTGTAGGCGGCCCCTACGAGCAGTACTTC. Translated, it gives CASSQGVGGPYEQYF.

This sequence joins TRBV4-3 and TRBJ1-3; TRBD1 aligns across 9 bases. Germline CDR1 reads LGHNA; CDR2 reads YSLEER. CDR3 size: 14 residues. Trimming at V came to 4 bases and at J to 7 bases, leaving 5 bases not matched to a gene. CDR3 coding DNA: TGCGCCAGCAGCCCCGGGACAGGGCGGAACACCATATATTTT. It codes for CASSPGTGRNTIYF.

This chain joins TRBV9 and TRBJ2-1; 12 bases are shared with TRBD2. This CDR3 spans 17 amino acids. Germline trimming cut 5 bases from V and 0 bases from J; bases unmatched to any gene: 6. Germline CDR1 is SGDLS and CDR2 is YYNGEE. The CDR3 here is CASSGLAGTSSYNEQFF. The CDR3, as DNA: TGTGCCAGCAGTGGACTAGCGGGAACCAGCTCCTACAATGAGCAGTTCTTC.